What follows is one TCR beta chain and its context. The sample originates from a study of T cells in localized non-small cell lung cancer. Here immunoSEQ multiplex PCR was the method, and the copy in TCRdb shows in-frame clones only, minus some. In the table there are approximately 83,000 clones, more than 70% of which are singletons. Trimming removed 5 bases from V and 0 bases from J; junction bases left unmatched: 11. The CDR3 sequence is 17 residues long. Germline V gene lookup returns CDR1 PRHDT and CDR2 FYEKMQ (reference sequence). The gene calls are TRBV13 and TRBJ2-7; 9 bases are a match to TRBD1. This specimen was peripheral blood, taken before any cancer treatment. This clonotype was sampled from a woman aged 35 to 75 with stage I squamous cell lung carcinoma. Written as DNA, the CDR3 is TGTGCCAGCAGCGCAGGAACGACAGGGGGAGACTCCTACGAGCAGTACTTC. Translation: CASSAGTTGGDSYEQYF.